The clone carrying this TCR beta chain turned up a few times. The target antigen is unknown. Via MiXCR, TCRdb re-called the 5' RACE reads, giving one row per CDR3 protein. The table shows about 300,000 distinct CDR3 sequences, with about 12% occurring only once. The record originates from a study of identical twins. Study conclusions and caveats: Insertion counts were lower in abundant cord blood beta clonotypes, a trend that memory repertoires did not show. There was an excess of low generation probability in the out-of-frame alpha sequences that twins shared. Twins showed weaker excess sharing in their beta out-of-frame sequences.

With V trimmed by 4 bases and J by 1 base, 8 bases remained unmatched. CDR1 and CDR2 from the germline V gene are SEHNR and FQNEAQ (reference sequence). This CDR3 has 16 amino acids. These sequences were also reported in another study, on yellow fever vaccine responses in identical twins.

The sequence was obtained from a woman aged 18-29 years in good health. The sequencing input was CD8+ T cells sorted from blood. The chain carries TRBV7-9 and TRBJ1-2; TRBD1 matches 8 bases. The CDR3, as DNA: TGTGCCAGCAGCTCCGGGACAGGTTATGTTAACTATGGCTACACCTTC. Translated: CASSSGTGYVNYGYTF.